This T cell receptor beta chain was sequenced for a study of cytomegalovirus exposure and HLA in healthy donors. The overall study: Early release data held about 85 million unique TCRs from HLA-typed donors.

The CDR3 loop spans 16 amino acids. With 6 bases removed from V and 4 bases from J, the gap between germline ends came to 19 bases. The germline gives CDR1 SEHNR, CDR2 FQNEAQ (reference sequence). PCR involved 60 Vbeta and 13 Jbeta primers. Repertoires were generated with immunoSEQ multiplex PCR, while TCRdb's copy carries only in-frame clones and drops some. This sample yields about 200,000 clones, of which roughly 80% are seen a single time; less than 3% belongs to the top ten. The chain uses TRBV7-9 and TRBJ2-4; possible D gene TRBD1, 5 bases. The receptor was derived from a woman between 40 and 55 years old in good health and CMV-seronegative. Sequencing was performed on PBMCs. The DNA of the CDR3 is TGTGCCAGCAGTCCCTTCAGGGAATGGGCAAAAAACATTCAGTACTTC. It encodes CASSPFREWAKNIQYF.